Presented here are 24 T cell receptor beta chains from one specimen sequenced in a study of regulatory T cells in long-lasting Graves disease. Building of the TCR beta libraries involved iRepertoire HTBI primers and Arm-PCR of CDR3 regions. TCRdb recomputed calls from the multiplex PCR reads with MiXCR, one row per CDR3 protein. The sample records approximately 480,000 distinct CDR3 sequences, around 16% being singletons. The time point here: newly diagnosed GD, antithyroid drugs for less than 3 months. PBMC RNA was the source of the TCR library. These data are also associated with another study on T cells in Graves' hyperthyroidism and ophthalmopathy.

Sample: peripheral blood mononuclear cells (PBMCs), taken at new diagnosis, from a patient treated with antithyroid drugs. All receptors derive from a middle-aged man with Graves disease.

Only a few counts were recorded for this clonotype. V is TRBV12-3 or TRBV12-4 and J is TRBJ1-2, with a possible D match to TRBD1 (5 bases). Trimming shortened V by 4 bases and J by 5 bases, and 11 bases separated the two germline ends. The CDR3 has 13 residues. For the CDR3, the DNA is TGTGCCAGCAGTTCCCGGGGCTTTTATGGCTACACCTTC. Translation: CASSSRGFYGYTF.

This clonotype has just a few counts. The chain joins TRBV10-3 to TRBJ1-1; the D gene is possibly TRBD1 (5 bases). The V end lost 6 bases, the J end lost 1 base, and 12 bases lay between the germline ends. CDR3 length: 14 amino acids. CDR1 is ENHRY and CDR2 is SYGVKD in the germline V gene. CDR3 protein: CAISPRGGNTEAFF. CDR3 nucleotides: TGTGCCATCAGCCCCCGTGGGGGGAACACTGAAGCTTTCTTT.

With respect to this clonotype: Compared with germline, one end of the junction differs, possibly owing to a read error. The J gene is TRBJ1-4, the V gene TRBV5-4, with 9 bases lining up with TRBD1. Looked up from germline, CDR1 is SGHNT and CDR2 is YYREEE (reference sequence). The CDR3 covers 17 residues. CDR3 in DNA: TGTGCCAACAGCCAATACAGGGGGCGCCCAACTAATGAAAAACTGTTTTTT. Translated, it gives CANSQYRGRPTNEKLFF.

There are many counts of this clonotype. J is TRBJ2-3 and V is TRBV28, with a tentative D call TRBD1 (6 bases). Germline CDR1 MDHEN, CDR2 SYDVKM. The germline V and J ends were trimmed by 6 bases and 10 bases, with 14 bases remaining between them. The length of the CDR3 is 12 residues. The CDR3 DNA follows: TGTGCCAGCAGCATAACAGGGTCGGCGCAGTATTTT. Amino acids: CASSITGSAQYF. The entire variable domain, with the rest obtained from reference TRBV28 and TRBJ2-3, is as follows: DVKVTQSSRYLVKRTGEKVFLECVQDMDHENMFWYRQDPGLGLRLIYFSYDVKMKEKGDIPEGYSVSREKKERFSLILESASTNQTSMYLCASSITGSAQYFGPGTRLTVL.

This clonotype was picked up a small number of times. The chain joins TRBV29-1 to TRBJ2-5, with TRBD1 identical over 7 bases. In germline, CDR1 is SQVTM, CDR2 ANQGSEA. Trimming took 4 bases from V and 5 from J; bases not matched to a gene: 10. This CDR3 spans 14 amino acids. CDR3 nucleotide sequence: TGCAGCGTTGGACCGACAGGGTGGATGGAGACCCAGTACTTC. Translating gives CSVGPTGWMETQYF. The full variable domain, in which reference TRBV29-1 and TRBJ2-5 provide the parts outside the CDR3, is SAVISQKPSRDICQRGTSLTIQCQVDSQVTMMFWYRQQPGQSLTLIATANQGSEATYESGFVIDKFPISRPNLTFSTLTVSNMSPEDSSIYLCSVGPTGWMETQYFGPGTRLLVL.

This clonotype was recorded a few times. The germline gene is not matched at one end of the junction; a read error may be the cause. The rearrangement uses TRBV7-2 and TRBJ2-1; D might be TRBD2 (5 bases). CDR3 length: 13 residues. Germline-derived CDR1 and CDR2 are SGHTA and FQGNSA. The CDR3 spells CASSPGSSNEQFF. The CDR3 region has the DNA TGTGCCAGCAGCCCGGGGTCCTCCAATGAGCAGTTCTTC.

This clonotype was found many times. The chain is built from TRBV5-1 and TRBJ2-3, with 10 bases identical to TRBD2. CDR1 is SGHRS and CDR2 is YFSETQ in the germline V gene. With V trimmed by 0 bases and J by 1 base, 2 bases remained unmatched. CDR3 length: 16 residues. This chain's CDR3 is CASSLDGTSGTDTQYF. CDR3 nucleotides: TGCGCCAGCAGCTTGGACGGGACTAGCGGCACAGATACGCAGTATTTT.

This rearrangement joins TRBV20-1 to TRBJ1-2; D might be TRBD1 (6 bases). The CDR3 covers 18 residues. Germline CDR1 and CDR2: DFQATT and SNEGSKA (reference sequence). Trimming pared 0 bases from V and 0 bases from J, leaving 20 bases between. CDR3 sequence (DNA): TGCAGTGCTAGAGATCTAAATTACGACAGGACAACTAACTATGGCTACACCTTC. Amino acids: CSARDLNYDRTTNYGYTF.

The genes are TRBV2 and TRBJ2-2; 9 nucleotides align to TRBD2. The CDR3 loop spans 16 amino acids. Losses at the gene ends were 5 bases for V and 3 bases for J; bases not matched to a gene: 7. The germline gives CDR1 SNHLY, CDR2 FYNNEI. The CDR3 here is CASSYLAGEDTGELFF. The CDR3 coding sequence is TGTGCCAGCAGTTACTTAGCGGGAGAGGACACCGGGGAGCTGTTTTTT.

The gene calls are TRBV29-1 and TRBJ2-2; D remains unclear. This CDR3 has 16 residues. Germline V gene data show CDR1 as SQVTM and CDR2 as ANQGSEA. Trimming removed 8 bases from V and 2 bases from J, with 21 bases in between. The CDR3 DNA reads TGCAGCCCCCAACTCCCTTGCGTGGAAAACACCGGGGAGCTGTTTTTT. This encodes CSPQLPCVENTGELFF.

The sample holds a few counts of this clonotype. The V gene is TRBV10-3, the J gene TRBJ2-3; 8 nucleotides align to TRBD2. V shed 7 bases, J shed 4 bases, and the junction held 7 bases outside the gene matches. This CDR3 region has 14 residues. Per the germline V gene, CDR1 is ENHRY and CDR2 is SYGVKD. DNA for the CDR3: TGTGCCATCAACCGGGAGGGCCGTTCAGATACGCAGTATTTT. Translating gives CAINREGRSDTQYF.

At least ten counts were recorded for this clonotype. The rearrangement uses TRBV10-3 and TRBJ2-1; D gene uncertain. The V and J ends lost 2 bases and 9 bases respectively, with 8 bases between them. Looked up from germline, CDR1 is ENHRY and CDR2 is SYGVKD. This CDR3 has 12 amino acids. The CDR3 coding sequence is TGTGCCATCAGTGAGCTAGGAACTGAGCAGTTCTTC. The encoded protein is CAISELGTEQFF.

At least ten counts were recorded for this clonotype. The CDR3 sequence is CASSGDAETQYF. CDR3 coding DNA: TGTGCCAGCAGCGGGGACGCAGAGACCCAGTACTTC. The rearrangement joins TRBV28 to TRBJ2-5; D may be TRBD1 or TRBD2 (5 bases each). The CDR3 length is 12 residues. Germline loops: CDR1 MDHEN, CDR2 SYDVKM. With 6 bases removed from V and 4 bases from J, the gap between germline ends came to 9 bases.

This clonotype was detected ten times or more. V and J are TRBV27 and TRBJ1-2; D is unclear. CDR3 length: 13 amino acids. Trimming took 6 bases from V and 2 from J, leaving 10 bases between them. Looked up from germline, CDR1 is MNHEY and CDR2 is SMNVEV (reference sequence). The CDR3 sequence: CASRALGNYGYTF. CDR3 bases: TGTGCCAGCAGGGCCCTGGGGAACTATGGCTACACCTTC.

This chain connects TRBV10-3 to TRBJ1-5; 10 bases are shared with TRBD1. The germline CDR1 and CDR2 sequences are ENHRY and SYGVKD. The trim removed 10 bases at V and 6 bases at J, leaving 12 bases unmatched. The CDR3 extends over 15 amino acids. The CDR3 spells CATRTGGGMGQPQHF. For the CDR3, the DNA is TGTGCCACCAGGACAGGGGGAGGAATGGGTCAGCCCCAGCATTTT.

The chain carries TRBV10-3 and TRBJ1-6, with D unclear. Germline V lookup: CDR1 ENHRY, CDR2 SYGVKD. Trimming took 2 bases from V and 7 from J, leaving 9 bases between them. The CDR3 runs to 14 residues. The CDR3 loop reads CAISEGPPNSPLHF. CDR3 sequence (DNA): TGTGCCATCAGTGAGGGACCACCGAATTCACCCCTCCACTTT.

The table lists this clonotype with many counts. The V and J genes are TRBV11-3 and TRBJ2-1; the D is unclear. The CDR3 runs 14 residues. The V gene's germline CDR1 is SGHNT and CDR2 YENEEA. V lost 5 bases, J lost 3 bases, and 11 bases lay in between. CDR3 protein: CASSLPGSYNEQFF. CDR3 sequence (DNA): TGTGCCAGCAGCCTACCGGGCAGCTACAATGAGCAGTTCTTC.

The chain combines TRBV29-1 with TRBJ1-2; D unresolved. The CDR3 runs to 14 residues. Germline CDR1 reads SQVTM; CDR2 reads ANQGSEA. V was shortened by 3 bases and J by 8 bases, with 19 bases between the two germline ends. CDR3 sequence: CSVDGPANIEGYTF. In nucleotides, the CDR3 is TGCAGCGTTGACGGACCGGCTAACATAGAGGGCTACACCTTC.

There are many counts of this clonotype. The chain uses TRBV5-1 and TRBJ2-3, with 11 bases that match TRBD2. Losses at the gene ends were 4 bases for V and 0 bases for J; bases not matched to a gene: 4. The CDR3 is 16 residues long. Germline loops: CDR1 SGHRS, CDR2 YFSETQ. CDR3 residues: CASSRLAGPSTDTQYF. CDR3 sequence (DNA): TGCGCCAGCAGCAGACTAGCGGGACCTAGCACAGATACGCAGTATTTT.

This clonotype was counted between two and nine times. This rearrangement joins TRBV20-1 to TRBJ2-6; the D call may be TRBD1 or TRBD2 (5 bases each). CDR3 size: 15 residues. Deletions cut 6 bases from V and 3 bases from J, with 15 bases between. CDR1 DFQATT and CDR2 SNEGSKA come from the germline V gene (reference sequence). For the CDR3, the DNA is TGCAGTGCCGCCGGAACGGGGCATGGGGCCAACGTCCTGACTTTC. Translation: CSAAGTGHGANVLTF.

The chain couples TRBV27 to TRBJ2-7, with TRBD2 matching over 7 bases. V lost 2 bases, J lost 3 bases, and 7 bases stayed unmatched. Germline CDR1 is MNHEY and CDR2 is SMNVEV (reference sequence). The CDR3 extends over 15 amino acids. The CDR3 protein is CASSLIGSGNYEQYF. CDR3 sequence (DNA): TGTGCCAGCAGTTTAATAGGGAGCGGGAACTACGAGCAGTACTTC.

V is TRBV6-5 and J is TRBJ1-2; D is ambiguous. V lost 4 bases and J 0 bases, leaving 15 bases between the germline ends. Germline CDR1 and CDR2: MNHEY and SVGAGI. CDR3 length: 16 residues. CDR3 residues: CASSSPRVGANYGYTF. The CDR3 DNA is TGTGCCAGCAGTTCACCGAGGGTTGGGGCTAACTATGGCTACACCTTC.

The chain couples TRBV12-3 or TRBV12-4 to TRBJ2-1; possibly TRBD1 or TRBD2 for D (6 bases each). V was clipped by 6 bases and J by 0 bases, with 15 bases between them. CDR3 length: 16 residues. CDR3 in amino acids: CASRAEGGSSYNEQFF. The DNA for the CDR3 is TGTGCCAGCAGGGCCGAAGGGGGGAGCTCCTACAATGAGCAGTTCTTC.

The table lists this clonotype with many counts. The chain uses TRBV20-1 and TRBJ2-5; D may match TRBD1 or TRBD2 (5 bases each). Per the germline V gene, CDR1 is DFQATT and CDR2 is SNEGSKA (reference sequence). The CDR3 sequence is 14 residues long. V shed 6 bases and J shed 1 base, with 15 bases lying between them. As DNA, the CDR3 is TGCAGTGCGGGGACCTCGACGGTCCAAGAGACCCAGTACTTC. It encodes CSAGTSTVQETQYF.